The rows below give T cell receptor beta chains drawn from one sample of a study of cytomegalovirus exposure and HLA in healthy donors. Libraries were prepared by immunoSEQ multiplex PCR; TCRdb keeps only in-frame clonotypes and omits some of them. This table holds tens of thousands of clones, under 9% found once. Sequencing was done on a sample of PBMCs. The receptors derive from a man aged 45-65 years in good health and CMV-seronegative. The CDR3 runs from the conserved cysteine through the conserved F or W. Fields, in order: D gene, J gene, V gene, clone size, CDR3 protein, CDR3 DNA. The D gene is left open where the match is weak. Where a row states a size, it is once, few, many or the class of an expanded clone; other rows omit it.

d_gene: TRBD1; j_gene: TRBJ2-2; v_gene: TRBV19; abundance: .; CDR3aa: CTSSPGQGRTGELFF; CDR3nt: TGTACCAGTAGTCCCGGACAGGGGAGGACCGGGGAGCTGTTTTTT
d_gene: .; j_gene: TRBJ2-2; v_gene: TRBV9; abundance: few; CDR3aa: CASSVRGNTGELFF; CDR3nt: TGTGCCAGCAGCGTAAGGGGTAACACCGGGGAGCTGTTTTTT
d_gene: .; j_gene: TRBJ1-1; v_gene: TRBV6-1; abundance: .; CDR3aa: CASTGTGGTEAFF; CDR3nt: TGTGCCAGCACTGGGACGGGGGGGACTGAAGCTTTCTTT
d_gene: .; j_gene: TRBJ1-1; v_gene: TRBV6-6; abundance: few; CDR3aa: CASSYYYRKNTEAFF; CDR3nt: TGTGCCAGCAGTTACTATTACAGAAAGAACACTGAAGCTTTCTTT
d_gene: .; j_gene: TRBJ2-5; v_gene: TRBV7-2; abundance: .; CDR3aa: CASSFSELGETQYF; CDR3nt: TGTGCCAGCAGCTTCTCAGAGCTCGGGGAGACCCAGTACTTC
d_gene: .; j_gene: TRBJ2-2; v_gene: TRBV5-1; abundance: few; CDR3aa: CASSGSGTPATGELFF; CDR3nt: TGCGCCAGCAGCGGATCAGGAACTCCGGCCACCGGGGAGCTGTTTTTT
d_gene: .; j_gene: TRBJ2-3; v_gene: TRBV5-1; abundance: .; CDR3aa: CASSTRQARPDTQYF; CDR3nt: TGCGCCAGCAGCACCCGACAGGCTCGGCCGGATACGCAGTATTTT
d_gene: .; j_gene: TRBJ1-5; v_gene: TRBV2; abundance: few; CDR3aa: CASSNPLGPQHF; CDR3nt: TGTGCCTCATCAAACCCCCTCGGTCCCCAGCATTTT
d_gene: TRBD2; j_gene: TRBJ2-2; v_gene: TRBV5-1; abundance: .; CDR3aa: CASSSPLAGVDTGELFF; CDR3nt: TGCGCCAGCAGCTCTCCACTAGCGGGAGTTGACACCGGGGAGCTGTTTTTT
d_gene: .; j_gene: TRBJ1-2; v_gene: TRBV28; abundance: .; CDR3aa: CASSLIRDGYTF; CDR3nt: TGTGCCAGCAGTTTAATCCGGGATGGCTACACCTTC
d_gene: TRBD2; j_gene: TRBJ2-1; v_gene: TRBV6-5; abundance: .; CDR3aa: CASRGGGRGYEQFF; CDR3nt: TGTGCCAGCAGGGGGGGCGGGAGGGGGTACGAGCAGTTCTTC
d_gene: TRBD2; j_gene: TRBJ2-7; v_gene: TRBV10-3; abundance: few; CDR3aa: CAISAGLAGVSEQYF; CDR3nt: TGTGCCATCAGTGCGGGACTAGCGGGAGTGAGCGAGCAGTACTTC
d_gene: TRBD1; j_gene: TRBJ2-7; v_gene: TRBV6-6; abundance: .; CDR3aa: CASSFLGTGSYEQYF; CDR3nt: TGTGCCAGCAGTTTCCTAGGGACAGGGAGCTACGAGCAGTACTTC
d_gene: TRBD2; j_gene: TRBJ2-2; v_gene: TRBV9; abundance: .; CDR3aa: CASSVVAGGTGELFF; CDR3nt: TGTGCCAGCAGCGTAGTCGCGGGAGGCACCGGGGAGCTGTTTTTT
d_gene: .; j_gene: TRBJ2-1; v_gene: TRBV30; abundance: .; CDR3aa: CAWSGQEQFF; CDR3nt: TGTGCCTGGAGTGGACAGGAGCAGTTCTTC
d_gene: .; j_gene: TRBJ1-4; v_gene: TRBV5-1; abundance: .; CDR3aa: CASSPDNSEKLFF; CDR3nt: TGCGCCAGCAGCCCGGACAACTCAGAAAAACTGTTTTTT
d_gene: .; j_gene: TRBJ2-1; v_gene: TRBV27; abundance: few; CDR3aa: CASSLEGGVGSSYNEQFF; CDR3nt: TGTGCCAGCAGTTTAGAGGGGGGGGTCGGGAGCTCCTACAATGAGCAGTTCTTC
d_gene: TRBD1; j_gene: TRBJ2-1; v_gene: TRBV5-1; abundance: few; CDR3aa: CASSFGGQGRNEQFF; CDR3nt: TGCGCCAGCAGCTTTGGGGGACAGGGCAGGAATGAGCAGTTCTTC
d_gene: .; j_gene: TRBJ1-5; v_gene: TRBV10-3; abundance: .; CDR3aa: CAIHGQLYQPQHF; CDR3nt: TGTGCCATCCATGGGCAGCTTTATCAGCCCCAGCATTTT
d_gene: .; j_gene: TRBJ2-7; v_gene: TRBV27; abundance: .; CDR3aa: CASTLRSAGLGSYEQYF; CDR3nt: TGTGCCAGCACCCTTCGGTCTGCGGGGCTCGGATCCTACGAGCAGTACTTC
d_gene: TRBD1; j_gene: TRBJ1-2; v_gene: TRBV9; abundance: few; CDR3aa: CASSVGGQGVSGGYTF; CDR3nt: TGTGCCAGCAGCGTAGGGGGACAGGGGGTTTCAGGTGGCTACACCTTC
d_gene: .; j_gene: TRBJ2-5; v_gene: TRBV2; abundance: .; CDR3aa: CASSGEEQETQYF; CDR3nt: TGTGCCAGCAGTGGGGAGGAACAAGAGACCCAGTACTTC
d_gene: .; j_gene: TRBJ2-7; v_gene: TRBV2; abundance: few; CDR3aa: CASRTGQYEQYF; CDR3nt: TGTGCCAGCAGAACCGGACAGTACGAGCAGTACTTC
d_gene: .; j_gene: TRBJ2-7; v_gene: TRBV7-2; abundance: few; CDR3aa: CASSYGQTYEQYF; CDR3nt: TGTGCCAGCAGCTACGGACAGACTTACGAGCAGTACTTC
d_gene: TRBD1; j_gene: TRBJ2-7; v_gene: TRBV18; abundance: .; CDR3aa: CASSPKGASYEQYF; CDR3nt: TGTGCCAGCTCACCGAAGGGGGCGTCCTACGAGCAGTACTTC
d_gene: TRBD1; j_gene: TRBJ2-7; v_gene: TRBV19; abundance: few; CDR3aa: CASSLTGDRPYEQYF; CDR3nt: TGTGCCAGTAGTTTAACAGGGGACAGACCCTACGAGCAGTACTTC
d_gene: TRBD1; j_gene: TRBJ1-2; v_gene: TRBV28; abundance: .; CDR3aa: CASSFADREVYGYTF; CDR3nt: TGTGCCAGCAGTTTCGCGGACAGGGAAGTCTATGGCTACACCTTC
d_gene: .; j_gene: TRBJ2-5; v_gene: TRBV7-8; abundance: few; CDR3aa: CASSPLSRGQETQYF; CDR3nt: TGTGCCAGCAGCCCACTGTCGCGGGGACAAGAGACCCAGTACTTC
d_gene: TRBD1; j_gene: TRBJ1-6; v_gene: TRBV27; abundance: .; CDR3aa: CASGTANSPLHF; CDR3nt: TGTGCCAGCGGGACAGCCAATTCACCCCTCCACTTT
d_gene: TRBD2; j_gene: TRBJ2-7; v_gene: TRBV29-1; abundance: .; CDR3aa: CSVEAWGTSGGYEQYF; CDR3nt: TGCAGCGTTGAAGCATGGGGGACTAGCGGGGGTTACGAGCAGTACTTC
d_gene: .; j_gene: TRBJ1-1; v_gene: TRBV7-3; abundance: few; CDR3aa: CASSRQENTEAFF; CDR3nt: TGTGCCAGCAGCAGACAAGAAAACACTGAAGCTTTCTTT
d_gene: .; j_gene: TRBJ1-1; v_gene: TRBV7-8; abundance: .; CDR3aa: CASSPRGTEAFF; CDR3nt: TGTGCCAGCAGCCCTCGGGGCACTGAAGCTTTCTTT
d_gene: .; j_gene: TRBJ1-1; v_gene: TRBV5-1; abundance: few; CDR3aa: CASSLDRVGTEAFF; CDR3nt: TGCGCCAGCAGCTTGGACAGGGTCGGAACTGAAGCTTTCTTT
d_gene: TRBD2; j_gene: TRBJ2-1; v_gene: TRBV11-2; abundance: few; CDR3aa: CASSLMASGSLYNEQFF; CDR3nt: TGTGCCAGCAGCTTAATGGCTAGCGGGAGCCTATACAATGAGCAGTTCTTC
d_gene: TRBD1; j_gene: TRBJ2-5; v_gene: TRBV11-3; abundance: .; CDR3aa: CASSHGGQGQETQYF; CDR3nt: TGTGCCAGCAGCCACGGGGGACAGGGCCAAGAGACCCAGTACTTC
d_gene: TRBD1; j_gene: TRBJ2-7; v_gene: TRBV10-2; abundance: few; CDR3aa: CASRGTGGRQEQYF; CDR3nt: TGCGCCAGCCGAGGGACAGGGGGGAGACAGGAGCAGTACTTC
d_gene: TRBD2; j_gene: TRBJ2-7; v_gene: TRBV27; abundance: .; CDR3aa: CASALGLAATYEQYF; CDR3nt: TGTGCCAGCGCGCTCGGACTAGCGGCCACCTACGAGCAGTACTTC
d_gene: TRBD1; j_gene: TRBJ2-7; v_gene: TRBV9; abundance: .; CDR3aa: CASSPTVGDRSYEQYF; CDR3nt: TGTGCCAGCAGCCCGACGGTGGGGGACAGGAGCTACGAGCAGTACTTC
d_gene: .; j_gene: TRBJ2-7; v_gene: TRBV2; abundance: .; CDR3aa: CASSDRLPYEQYF; CDR3nt: TGTGCCAGCAGTGACAGGCTCCCCTACGAGCAGTACTTC
d_gene: TRBD1; j_gene: TRBJ2-7; v_gene: TRBV4-3; abundance: few; CDR3aa: CASSQDRDREDEQYF; CDR3nt: TGCGCCAGCAGCCAAGATCGGGACAGGGAGGACGAGCAGTACTTC
d_gene: TRBD1; j_gene: TRBJ2-1; v_gene: TRBV6-1; abundance: .; CDR3aa: CASRDRGRGNEQFF; CDR3nt: TGTGCCAGCCGGGACAGGGGGCGCGGAAATGAGCAGTTCTTC
d_gene: TRBD1; j_gene: TRBJ1-6; v_gene: TRBV5-6; abundance: .; CDR3aa: CASSLWTGGAIPNSPLHF; CDR3nt: TGTGCCAGCAGCCTTTGGACAGGGGGCGCGATTCCGAATTCACCCCTCCACTTT
d_gene: TRBD1; j_gene: TRBJ1-5; v_gene: TRBV11-2; abundance: few; CDR3aa: CASSPDRDLSQPQHF; CDR3nt: TGTGCCAGCAGCCCGGACAGGGATTTGAGTCAGCCCCAGCATTTT
d_gene: TRBD1; j_gene: TRBJ2-7; v_gene: TRBV19; abundance: .; CDR3aa: CASSKGQGTYEQYF; CDR3nt: TGTGCCAGTAGTAAGGGACAGGGAACCTACGAGCAGTACTTC
d_gene: TRBD2; j_gene: TRBJ2-5; v_gene: TRBV4-1; abundance: few; CDR3aa: CASSQRTSGGDNQETQYF; CDR3nt: TGCGCCAGCAGCCAAAGGACTAGCGGGGGAGATAATCAAGAGACCCAGTACTTC
d_gene: .; j_gene: TRBJ1-3; v_gene: TRBV9; abundance: .; CDR3aa: CASSVEPFSSGNTIYF; CDR3nt: TGTGCCAGCAGCGTAGAGCCGTTCTCCTCTGGAAACACCATATATTTT
d_gene: .; j_gene: TRBJ2-1; v_gene: TRBV27; abundance: .; CDR3aa: CASSLEGRGVNEQFF; CDR3nt: TGTGCCAGCAGTTTAGAGGGGCGCGGGGTAAATGAGCAGTTCTTC
d_gene: .; j_gene: TRBJ2-5; v_gene: TRBV5-8; abundance: .; CDR3aa: CASSLGAETQYF; CDR3nt: TGTGCCAGCAGCTTGGGGGCTGAGACCCAGTACTTC
d_gene: .; j_gene: TRBJ1-5; v_gene: TRBV19; abundance: few; CDR3aa: CAIGRQDQPQHF; CDR3nt: TGTGCCATAGGGAGGCAGGATCAGCCCCAGCATTTT
d_gene: TRBD2; j_gene: TRBJ2-7; v_gene: TRBV27; abundance: few; CDR3aa: CASSSITSGGYEQYF; CDR3nt: TGTGCCAGCAGCTCGATCACTAGCGGCGGCTACGAGCAGTACTTC